These 20 T cell receptor beta chains came from one sample sequenced in a study of T-cell reconstitution after alpha-beta-depleted transplantation in children. Using unique molecular identifiers, the investigators prepared the TCRbeta library. A single record per CDR3 protein comes from TCRdb applying MiXCR to the PCR reads. The data contain 230,000 or so distinct CDR3 sequences, around 8.9% of them singletons. The sample in question was PBMCs from the stem cell graft donor, obtained from the stem cell graft. These receptors came from a human donor who donated a stem cell graft to a child with SCID.

Written as DNA, the CDR3 is TGTGCCAGCAGTGGGGAACAGTTCTATAATTCACCCCTCCACTTT. This encodes CASSGEQFYNSPLHF. The chain carries TRBV2 and TRBJ1-6; no reliable D call. CDR3 length: 15 amino acids. Germline-derived CDR1 and CDR2 are SNHLY and FYNNEI. V dropped 4 bases and J dropped 3 bases, with 10 bases sitting between them.

The table lists this clonotype with many counts. This chain uses TRBV20-1 with TRBJ2-3; D gene uncertain. The CDR3 is 12 residues long. Germline V gives CDR1 DFQATT, CDR2 SNEGSKA (reference sequence). V shed 6 bases and J shed 4 bases, with 11 bases lying between them. As DNA, the CDR3 is TGCAGTGCCGTAACCGGGCCAGATACGCAGTATTTT. Translation: CSAVTGPDTQYF.

This clonotype was found a few times. The rearrangement links TRBV5-1 to TRBJ2-5; D unresolved. CDR3 length: 17 amino acids. Trimming cost V 0 bases and J 1 base, with 16 bases left between them. In germline, CDR1 is SGHRS, CDR2 YFSETQ. The CDR3 region has the DNA TGCGCCAGCAGCTTGGGAGGCGTCGGCAGCCTCCAAGAGACCCAGTACTTC. Translating gives CASSLGGVGSLQETQYF.

This clonotype has ten or more counts. The J gene is TRBJ2-5, the V gene TRBV20-1; weak D call: TRBD1 (6 bases). The CDR3 loop spans 13 amino acids. Germline CDR1 reads DFQATT; CDR2 reads SNEGSKA (reference sequence). V was pared by 6 bases and J by 5 bases, with 16 bases between. The DNA of the CDR3 is TGCAGTGCGATCCAGGGGTCTTGGGAGACCCAGTACTTC. Its protein is CSAIQGSWETQYF.

This clonotype was seen ten or more times. The chain has TRBV4-3 and TRBJ1-1, with D hard to call. Germline-derived CDR1 and CDR2 are LGHNA and YSLEER. V lost 2 bases and J lost 0, with 10 bases in between. The CDR3 is made up of 15 amino acids. CDR3 loop: CASSQHGQLNTEAFF. CDR3 nucleotides: TGCGCCAGCAGCCAACATGGGCAGCTGAACACTGAAGCTTTCTTT.

Many counts were recorded for this clonotype. The CDR3 loop is CASSLSGAAYSYGYTF. DNA of the CDR3: TGTGCCAGCAGTTTATCCGGGGCCGCGTACTCCTATGGCTACACCTTC. The J gene is TRBJ1-2, the V gene TRBV12-3 or TRBV12-4, with D possibly matching TRBD1 (5 bases). The CDR3 is 16 amino acids. V was clipped by 2 bases and J by 4 bases, with 17 bases between them.

This clonotype was observed many times. The CDR3: CASSLVYAGHYGYTF. The CDR3 nucleotides are TGTGCCAGCAGTTTAGTATATGCTGGGCACTATGGCTACACCTTC. This rearrangement joins TRBV12-3 or TRBV12-4 to TRBJ1-2; D is unclear. The CDR3 consists of 15 residues. The germline V and J ends were trimmed by 1 base and 3 bases, with 12 bases remaining between them.

As regards this clonotype: A much larger clone lies a single base off, so this may be a read error. The chain recombines TRBV7-3 with TRBJ2-7, with 9 positions matching TRBD2. The CDR3 is 13 residues long. In germline, CDR1 is SGHTA, CDR2 FQGTGA. J gave up 8 bases and V 5 bases, and 7 bases lay outside the gene matches. Here the CDR3 reads CASSHGLAYKQYF. Written as DNA, the CDR3 is TGTGCCAGCAGCCACGGACTAGCGTACAAGCAGTACTTC.

This clonotype was counted ten times or more. The CDR3 DNA reads TGTGCCAGCAGCGTAGAGCGTGGGAACACTGAAGCTTTCTTT. It yields the protein CASSVERGNTEAFF. The V call is TRBV9, the J call TRBJ1-1; no definite D call. Trimming shortened V by 0 bases and J by 1 base, and 7 bases separated the two germline ends. CDR1 and CDR2 (germline): SGDLS, YYNGEE. The CDR3 runs to 14 residues.

The rearrangement joins TRBV20-1 to TRBJ1-1; 10 nucleotides align to TRBD1. Germline V CDR1 and CDR2: DFQATT, SNEGSKA (reference sequence). With V trimmed by 5 bases and J by 4 bases, 7 bases remained unmatched. The CDR3 is 14 residues long. This CDR3 reads CSAPSGTGVTEAFF. CDR3 sequence (DNA): TGCAGTGCTCCCAGCGGGACAGGGGTCACTGAAGCTTTCTTT.

The chain carries TRBV20-1 and TRBJ1-5; 9 positions agree with TRBD1. The germline V gene has CDR1 DFQATT and CDR2 SNEGSKA (reference sequence). V lost 1 base to trimming and J lost 5 bases; unmatched junction nucleotides: 9. The CDR3 has 16 residues. CDR3 sequence: CSARAGTGFRDQPQHF. The CDR3 DNA reads as TGCAGTGCTAGAGCCGGGACAGGGTTTCGAGATCAGCCCCAGCATTTT.

This clonotype was seen ten or more times. The chain uses TRBV5-1 and TRBJ2-7, with D perhaps TRBD1 or TRBD2 (5 bases each). This CDR3 is 15 amino acids long. Trimming cost V 4 bases and J 4 bases, with 18 bases left between them. Per germline, CDR1 SGHRS and CDR2 YFSETQ. The CDR3 DNA is TGCGCCAGCAGCGGCCTTCCGGGACCGAATTACGAGCAGTACTTC. The encoded protein is CASSGLPGPNYEQYF.

There are many counts of this clonotype. The chain links TRBV20-1 to TRBJ2-1; D could derive from TRBD1 or TRBD2 (5 bases each). The CDR3 covers 16 residues. Between the trimmed V and J ends, which lost 5 bases and 5 bases, there was a span of 22 bases. CDR1 is DFQATT and CDR2 is SNEGSKA in the germline V gene (reference sequence). The CDR3 coding sequence is TGCAGTGCTCCCATATCCGGGGCGGCATGGGACAATGAGCAGTTCTTC. Translated: CSAPISGAAWDNEQFF.

This clonotype was observed at least ten times. The junction departs from germline at one end; a sequencing error may be responsible. The CDR3 nucleotides read TGCAGTGCTAGAGATAACCGGGACACCGAAGCTTTCTTT. Residues: CSARDNRDTEAFF. This chain joins TRBV20-1 and TRBJ1-1; possible D gene TRBD1, 6 bases. This CDR3 has 13 amino acids. CDR1 is DFQATT and CDR2 is SNEGSKA in the germline V gene (reference sequence).

This clonotype has at least ten counts. CDR3 protein: CASSEDGRKTQYF. CDR3 in DNA: TGTGCCAGCAGTGAAGACGGGAGGAAGACCCAGTACTTC. The rearrangement uses TRBV2 and TRBJ2-5, with TRBD2 matching 7 bases. V was clipped by 1 base and J by 6 bases; unmatched bases: 2. CDR1 and CDR2 from the germline V gene are SNHLY and FYNNEI. This CDR3 has 13 amino acids.

This clonotype was seen at least ten times. The chain is built from TRBV20-1 and TRBJ2-5; D is ambiguous. CDR1 DFQATT and CDR2 SNEGSKA come from the germline V gene (reference sequence). Deletions cut 2 bases from V and 7 bases from J, with 8 bases between. This CDR3 region has 11 residues. CDR3 nucleotide sequence: TGCAGTGCTAGATTCAGTGGGACCCAGTACTTC. Amino acid sequence: CSARFSGTQYF.

V usage is TRBV4-2 and J usage is TRBJ1-5; perhaps TRBD1 as D (5 bases). Trimming took off 0 bases at V and 9 bases at J, with 21 bases between the two ends. This CDR3 is built from 17 residues. The germline V gene has CDR1 LGHNA and CDR2 YNFKEQ. CDR3: CASSQENLGTAGLPQHF. DNA of the CDR3: TGTGCCAGCAGCCAAGAGAATCTAGGGACGGCCGGTCTGCCCCAGCATTTT.

This clonotype was seen a single time. A read error may account for a junction end that differs from germline. The genes are TRBV12-3 or TRBV12-4 and TRBJ2-5, with D possibly TRBD1 on 6 matching bases. CDR3 length: 15 amino acids. The CDR3 sequence: CASSLRSGGQETQYF. For the CDR3, the DNA is TGTGCCAGCAGTTTAAGGTCTGGGGGCCAAGAGACTCAGTACTTC.

This clonotype has a count of ten or more. The chain uses TRBV12-3 or TRBV12-4 and TRBJ2-1; D might be TRBD1 or TRBD2, each matching 5 bases. The V and J ends lost 3 bases and 4 bases respectively, with 13 bases between them. The CDR3 is 15 residues long. CDR3 sequence (DNA): TGTGCCAGCAGTTTCCCCGGGGACCTATACAATGAGCAGTTCTTC. As protein: CASSFPGDLYNEQFF.

This clonotype was seen ten or more times. The chain is built from TRBV20-1 and TRBJ1-1; D remains unclear. This CDR3 spans 13 amino acids. Germline lookup yields CDR1 DFQATT and CDR2 SNEGSKA (reference sequence). With 0 bases removed from V and 4 bases from J, the gap between germline ends came to 9 bases. CDR3 in amino acids: CSARDPLITEAFF. CDR3 bases: TGCAGTGCTAGAGATCCCCTCATCACTGAAGCTTTCTTT.